A selection of T cell receptor beta chains follows, all from one sample in a study of OX40 agonist ivuxolimab in advanced cancers. Measured with immunoSEQ multiplex PCR; TCRdb has only the in-frame clones, and not every one. The table has approximately 84,000 clones, roughly 87% seen once. This specimen was CD4+ or CD8+ T cells sorted from blood, taken in a trial of the OX40 agonist ivuxolimab. All receptors come from an adult with an advanced solid tumor such as melanoma, head and neck, liver or kidney cancer. Each CDR3 is given with its conserved first and last residue. The D gene is left open where the match is weak. Clone size appears in some rows only: once, few, many, or a class for an expanded clone.

V: TRBV7-2; size: .; D: TRBD2; J: TRBJ2-3; CDR3: CASSLDGGGSDTQYF; DNA: TGTGCCAGCAGCTTAGACGGGGGAGGGTCTGATACGCAGTATTTT
V: TRBV25-1; size: .; D: .; J: TRBJ2-6; CDR3: CASSDYTGANVLTF; DNA: TGTGCCAGCAGTGATTACACTGGGGCCAACGTCCTGACTTTC
V: TRBV6-6; size: .; D: TRBD1; J: TRBJ1-1; CDR3: CASSQPGQGEAFF; DNA: TGTGCCAGCAGTCAACCGGGACAGGGGGAAGCTTTCTTT
V: TRBV19; size: .; D: .; J: TRBJ2-5; CDR3: CASSTEWETQYF; DNA: TGTGCCAGTAGTACTGAATGGGAGACCCAGTACTTC
V: TRBV2; size: once; D: TRBD2; J: TRBJ2-6; CDR3: CASKRTSGGANVLTF; DNA: TGTGCCAGCAAGCGTACTAGCGGGGGGGCCAACGTCCTGACTTTC
V: TRBV11-3; size: .; D: .; J: TRBJ2-1; CDR3: CASSGGGTAKYNEQFF; DNA: TGTGCCAGCAGCGGGGGCGGGACAGCAAAATACAATGAGCAGTTCTTC
V: TRBV7-3; size: .; D: .; J: TRBJ1-1; CDR3: CASSLHAHDRGQAFF; DNA: TGTGCCAGCAGCCTCCATGCCCACGACCGGGGACAAGCTTTCTTT
V: TRBV5-1; size: .; D: .; J: TRBJ2-1; CDR3: CASSLGQNPFKFF; DNA: TGCGCCAGCAGCTTAGGACAGAACCCGTTCAAGTTCTTC
V: TRBV7-9; size: .; D: .; J: TRBJ1-4; CDR3: CASSYGGSQNEKLFF; DNA: TGTGCCAGCAGCTACGGGGGTAGCCAAAATGAAAAACTGTTTTTT
V: TRBV9; size: .; D: TRBD1; J: TRBJ1-6; CDR3: CASSVEGADSPLHF; DNA: TGTGCCAGCAGCGTAGAGGGGGCGGATTCACCCCTCCACTTT
V: TRBV4-2; size: .; D: TRBD2; J: TRBJ2-1; CDR3: CASSQVISGGGNEQFF; DNA: TGTGCCAGCAGCCAAGTCATTAGCGGGGGGGGCAATGAGCAGTTCTTC
V: TRBV6-1; size: .; D: .; J: TRBJ1-1; CDR3: CASSEAGRGEAFF; DNA: TGTGCCAGCAGTGAAGCTGGGCGAGGGGAAGCTTTCTTT
V: TRBV5-1; size: .; D: .; J: TRBJ2-3; CDR3: CASSPGVRTDTQYF; DNA: TGCGCCAGCAGCCCGGGGGTCCGCACAGATACGCAGTATTTT
V: TRBV27; size: .; D: .; J: TRBJ2-7; CDR3: CASSLTRDYEQYF; DNA: TGTGCCAGCAGTCTTACCAGGGACTACGAGCAGTACTTC
V: TRBV30; size: .; D: .; J: TRBJ2-2; CDR3: CAWNAISSGELFF; DNA: TGTGCCTGGAACGCCATTAGTAGTGGGGAGCTGTTTTTT
V: TRBV7-2; size: .; D: .; J: TRBJ1-1; CDR3: CASSLVTANTEAFF; DNA: TGTGCCAGCAGCTTAGTGACAGCGAACACTGAAGCTTTCTTT
V: TRBV18; size: .; D: .; J: TRBJ2-7; CDR3: CASSPSGSSYEQYF; DNA: TGTGCCAGCTCACCATCAGGGAGCTCCTACGAGCAGTACTTC
V: TRBV5-4; size: .; D: .; J: TRBJ2-3; CDR3: CASSLAQGEQYF; DNA: TGTGCCAGCAGCTTGGCACAGGGTGAGCAGTATTTT
V: TRBV28; size: .; D: .; J: TRBJ1-2; CDR3: CASSFPGGTVGGYTF; DNA: TGTGCCAGCAGTTTTCCCGGTGGTACGGTGGGAGGCTACACCTTC
V: TRBV19; size: .; D: .; J: TRBJ1-1; CDR3: CASMRGTGYTEAFF; DNA: TGTGCCAGTATGCGGGGGACGGGGTACACTGAAGCTTTCTTT
V: TRBV19; size: .; D: .; J: TRBJ2-3; CDR3: CASSIRAGGTGDTQYF; DNA: TGTGCCAGTAGTATTCGGGCCGGGGGGACAGGAGATACGCAGTATTTT
V: TRBV5-1; size: .; D: .; J: TRBJ1-6; CDR3: CASSLAGSSYNSPLHF; DNA: TGCGCCAGCAGCTTGGCCGGGAGCTCCTATAATTCACCCCTCCACTTT
V: TRBV7-2; size: .; D: .; J: TRBJ2-1; CDR3: CASSLAAVGGSYNEQFF; DNA: TGTGCCAGCAGCTTAGCAGCCGTTGGGGGCTCCTACAATGAGCAGTTCTTC